Shown below are 27 T cell receptor beta chains from a single sample sequenced in a study of T cell repertoires in cytomegalovirus infection. One entry per CDR3 protein results from TCRdb running MiXCR on the reads. This sample has approximately 730,000 distinct CDR3 sequences; almost 30% occur once, and the top ten carry roughly 13%. These TCRs' antigens remain unknown. This specimen consisted of cultured CD8+ T cells from PBMCs, obtained from culture after CMV antigen stimulation. Every receptor here comes from a human donor in good health (CMV status not recorded). Some clones in this sample may be carry-over from other donors' samples.

The rearrangement links TRBV28 to TRBJ2-7; D is possibly TRBD2 (5 bases). V was trimmed by 3 bases and J by 4 bases, leaving 7 bases between them. From germline, CDR1 is MDHEN and CDR2 SYDVKM. The CDR3 is 12 amino acids. The CDR3 is CASSFSGYEQYV. As DNA, the CDR3 is TGTGCCAGCAGTTTCTCGGGGTACGAGCAGTACGTC.

This clonotype has only a few counts. The rearrangement links TRBV7-9 to TRBJ1-5; TRBD1 is a possible D gene (5 bases). Germline values: CDR1 SEHNR, CDR2 FQNEAQ (reference sequence). The CDR3 has 13 residues. V lost 8 bases, J lost 1 base, and 9 bases lay in between. This chain's CDR3 is CASGRGSNQPQHF. DNA for the CDR3: TGTGCCAGCGGCCGGGGGAGCAATCAGCCCCAGCATTTT.

V gene TRBV6-2 or TRBV6-3 combines with J gene TRBJ2-1, with 14 bases lining up with TRBD2. Germline V gives CDR1 MNHEY, CDR2 SVGEGT. This CDR3 spans 19 amino acids. With V trimmed by 2 bases and J by 4 bases, 10 bases remained unmatched. The CDR3 protein is CASSYPVPGLAGEYNEQFF. As DNA, the CDR3 is TGTGCCAGCAGTTACCCCGTTCCGGGACTAGCGGGGGAGTACAATGAGCAGTTCTTC.

This chain joins TRBV6-8 and TRBJ2-7; no definite D call. The germline V gene has CDR1 MNHGY and CDR2 SAAAGT. This CDR3 is built from 20 residues. V dropped 0 bases and J dropped 5 bases, with 29 bases sitting between them. CDR3 bases: TGTGCCAGCAGTTACTCAGACCCTGGGATAGCTATTATAAGAACCCACGAGCAGTACTTC. Its translation: CASSYSDPGIAIIRTHEQYF.

This clonotype came up many times. V gene TRBV12-3 or TRBV12-4 combines with J gene TRBJ1-4; D might be TRBD1 (5 bases). The CDR3 length is 14 residues. V was clipped by 2 bases and J by 3 bases, with 7 bases between them. CDR3 nucleotides: TGTGCCAGCAGTTTATTGGGGCCTAATGAAAAACTGTTTTTT. Amino acids: CASSLLGPNEKLFF.

This clonotype has only a few counts. The chain links TRBV15 to TRBJ1-2, with D hard to call. This CDR3 region has 13 residues. Trimming left V 4 bases short and J 0 bases short, with 6 bases between. CDR1 is LNHNV and CDR2 is YYDKDF in the germline V gene (reference sequence). CDR3 DNA sequence: TGTGCCACCAGCAAAGGGACTAACTATGGCTACACCTTC. It yields the protein CATSKGTNYGYTF.

This sequence joins TRBV19 and TRBJ2-6; perhaps D is TRBD1 or TRBD2 (5 bases each). V lost 3 bases to trimming and J lost 0 bases, with 21 bases between them. CDR1 is LNHDA and CDR2 is SQIVND in the germline V gene (reference sequence). The CDR3 consists of 20 residues. In DNA, the CDR3 is TGTGCCAGTAGTATGGGCGTTGGGGACCTAGGTCTCTCTGGGGCCAACGTCCTGACTTTC. Protein: CASSMGVGDLGLSGANVLTF.

V usage is TRBV4-1 and J usage is TRBJ2-2; possibly TRBD1 for D (5 bases). V was trimmed by 1 base and J by 1 base, leaving 13 bases between them. The CDR3 is 17 amino acids. Germline lookup yields CDR1 MGHRA and CDR2 YSYEKL. The CDR3 spells CASSQGAGHMNTGELFF. CDR3 nucleotides: TGCGCCAGCAGCCAAGGGGCAGGACATATGAACACCGGGGAGCTGTTTTTT.

This clonotype was found a few times. The CDR3 loop reads CASKGGPNEQFF. DNA of the CDR3: TGTGCCAGCAAGGGCGGCCCCAATGAGCAGTTCTTC. The V and J genes are TRBV27 and TRBJ2-1; no definite D call. Germline assignment: CDR1 MNHEY and CDR2 SMNVEV (reference sequence). The CDR3 sequence is 12 residues long. Trimming pared 7 bases from V and 6 bases from J, leaving 10 bases between.

The CDR3: CASSIGGAPTDTQYF. CDR3 sequence (DNA): TGTGCCAGCAGCATCGGGGGGGCCCCGACAGATACGCAGTATTTT. This sequence joins TRBV11-1 and TRBJ2-3; 8 bases are shared with TRBD2. The germline V gene has CDR1 SGHAT and CDR2 FQDESV (reference sequence). Trimming took 5 bases from V and 3 from J; bases not matched to a gene: 7. The CDR3 has 15 residues.

The chain has TRBV10-3 and TRBJ1-2; 10 bases are a match to TRBD1. Germline assignment: CDR1 ENHRY and CDR2 SYGVKD. V trimming: 4 bases; J trimming: 2 bases; junction bases outside the gene matches: 13. The length of the CDR3 is 18 residues. The CDR3 protein is CAISVRDRGPSLNYGYTF. Written as DNA, the CDR3 is TGTGCCATCAGTGTCCGGGACAGGGGTCCCTCCTTAAACTATGGCTACACCTTC.

This chain links TRBV2 with TRBJ2-3, with TRBD2 matching over 7 bases. CDR3 length equals 16 residues. Germline assignment: CDR1 SNHLY and CDR2 FYNNEI. The V gene end was trimmed by 7 bases and the J gene end by 3 bases; junction bases not matched to a gene: 13. Written as DNA, the CDR3 is TGTGCCAGCATCTTTCGAGGAGCGGGGACTACAGATACGCAGTATTTT. It encodes CASIFRGAGTTDTQYF.

CDR3 loop: CASSYSGAIGTEAFF. The CDR3 bases are TGTGCCAGCAGTTACTCAGGGGCAATTGGGACTGAAGCTTTCTTT. The chain joins TRBV6-5 to TRBJ1-1, with D perhaps matching TRBD1 (5 bases). This CDR3 has 15 amino acids. The V end was cut by 0 bases, the J end by 5 bases, with 13 bases between. CDR1 and CDR2 (germline): MNHEY, SVGAGI.

The chain uses TRBV29-1 and TRBJ1-1; 7 nucleotides align to TRBD1. V dropped 4 bases and J dropped 5; count of bases not matched to a gene: 19. The CDR3 runs to 17 residues. Germline CDR1 and CDR2: SQVTM and ANQGSEA. CDR3 in amino acids: CSVVKGAALHHRTEAFF. The CDR3 DNA sequence: TGCAGCGTTGTTAAGGGGGCAGCCCTTCACCATCGGACTGAAGCTTTCTTT.

This clonotype was seen many times. The rearrangement uses TRBV27 and TRBJ1-5; no firm D call. V lost 4 bases, J lost 1 base, and 5 bases lay in between. Germline lookup yields CDR1 MNHEY and CDR2 SMNVEV (reference sequence). The length of the CDR3 is 13 residues. CDR3 nucleotide sequence: TGTGCCAGCAGTTGGAGCAGCAATCAGCCCCAGCATTTT. This gives the protein CASSWSSNQPQHF.

This clonotype was observed a handful of times. The chain employs TRBV6-1 and TRBJ2-7; 7 bases map to TRBD1. This CDR3 region has 15 residues. Germline assignment: CDR1 MNHNS and CDR2 SASEGT. J was trimmed by 6 bases and V by 3 bases; bases with no gene match: 11. The CDR3 nucleotides are TGTGCCAGCAGTGAGGATATCACAGGGGCCGGCGAGCAGTACGTC. Translated: CASSEDITGAGEQYV.

The rearrangement uses TRBV12-3 or TRBV12-4 and TRBJ2-1, with a tentative D call TRBD1 (5 bases). Trimming removed 6 bases from V and 8 bases from J, with 17 bases in between. CDR3 length equals 14 residues. The CDR3 DNA is TGTGCCAGCAGGCGACAGTCTCCCCGGGATGAGCAGTTCTTC. This codes for CASRRQSPRDEQFF.

This clonotype was observed at least ten times. This chain connects TRBV7-6 to TRBJ2-7; D is ambiguous. From germline, CDR1 is SGHVS and CDR2 FNYEAQ. The CDR3 covers 13 residues. Trimming removed 4 bases from V and 3 bases from J, with 10 bases in between. CDR3 nucleotides: TGTGCCAGCAGCTGGACCCATGGCTACGAGCAGTACTTC. Translation gives CASSWTHGYEQYF.

This clonotype turned up a few times. This chain uses TRBV3-1 with TRBJ2-7; 9 nucleotides line up with TRBD2. The CDR3 is 18 residues long. Trimming removed 0 bases from V and 3 bases from J; junction bases left unmatched: 12. CDR1 is LGHDT and CDR2 is YNNKEL in the germline V gene (reference sequence). The CDR3 region is CASSQDLGGGVPGYEQYF. The CDR3 DNA follows: TGTGCCAGCAGCCAAGATCTAGGCGGGGGGGTGCCGGGCTACGAGCAGTACTTC.

The genes are TRBV6-6 and TRBJ2-3; 10 bases match TRBD2. CDR1 and CDR2 from the germline V gene are MNHNY and SVGAGI (reference sequence). The CDR3 is 16 amino acids. V lost 8 bases to trimming and J lost 4 bases; unmatched junction nucleotides: 12. In nucleotides, the CDR3 is TGTGCCAGCCGGGGACTAGCGTTAAGTTGGGCAGATACGCAGTATTTT. Translated: CASRGLALSWADTQYF.

DNA for the CDR3: TGCGCCAGCAGCTTTGGACAGGGCGACGAGCAGTACTTC. Protein sequence: CASSFGQGDEQYF. This rearrangement joins TRBV5-1 to TRBJ2-7; 8 bases align to TRBD1. The ends lost 2 bases at V and 5 bases at J; junction bases unmatched: 3. Germline V gene sequence: CDR1 SGHRS, CDR2 YFSETQ. This CDR3 contains 13 residues.

The V call is TRBV7-9, the J call TRBJ1-5, with D perhaps TRBD1 (6 bases). V was pared by 7 bases and J by 6 bases, with 19 bases between. This CDR3 comprises 15 residues. CDR1 is SEHNR and CDR2 is FQNEAQ in the germline V gene (reference sequence). CDR3: CASTSDREDGQPQHF. CDR3 sequence (DNA): TGTGCCAGCACCTCGGACAGAGAGGATGGTCAGCCCCAGCATTTT.

V and J are TRBV5-8 and TRBJ2-2; unclear D gene. Germline CDR1 reads SGHTS; CDR2 reads YDEGEE. V lost 4 bases, J lost 7 bases, and 17 bases lay in between. The CDR3 runs to 15 residues. CDR3 bases: TGTGCCAGCAGCCCCAAGGGTGGTTCTATCGGGGAGCTGTTTTTT. It codes for CASSPKGGSIGELFF.

This clonotype was picked up a small number of times. No DNA is shown, since the ends of the CDR3 on it are uncertain; the CDR3 is the one TCRdb lists. The chain has TRBV6-2 or TRBV6-3 and TRBJ2-1; TRBD1 was called by the table and not checked on the DNA. The CDR3 spans 12 amino acids, including both terminal residues. Germline V gene lookup returns CDR1 MNHEY and CDR2 SVGEGT. The CDR3 here is CASSSSTPEVFF.

At least ten counts were recorded for this clonotype. The V gene is TRBV6-6, the J gene TRBJ1-1; D not resolved. V lost 7 bases to trimming and J lost 5 bases, with 8 bases between them. Germline V gene lookup returns CDR1 MNHNY and CDR2 SVGAGI (reference sequence). The CDR3 extends over 11 amino acids. The CDR3 reads CASTEGTEAFF. The CDR3 DNA sequence: TGTGCCAGCACCGAAGGAACTGAAGCTTTCTTT.

The rearrangement joins TRBV7-2 to TRBJ1-1; D perhaps matches TRBD1 (6 bases). The CDR3 spans 15 residues. Germline V CDR1 and CDR2: SGHTA, FQGNSA. Trimming cost V 4 bases and J 0 bases, with 12 bases left between them. The CDR3 reads CASSSLQGLNTEAFF. In DNA, the CDR3 is TGTGCCAGCAGCTCCCTACAGGGCTTGAACACTGAAGCTTTCTTT.

This clonotype was seen at least ten times. This chain links TRBV6-5 with TRBJ2-2; perhaps D is TRBD1 or TRBD2 (5 bases each). V lost 2 bases to trimming and J lost 5 bases, with 6 bases between them. The germline CDR1 and CDR2 sequences are MNHEY and SVGAGI. This CDR3 has 13 residues. CDR3 DNA: TGTGCCAGCAGTTACGGGGGAACCGGGGAGCTGTTTTTT. Amino acid sequence: CASSYGGTGELFF.